This TCR beta chain stems from a study of post-analysis software for immune sequencing data. TCR beta cDNA libraries included unique molecular identifiers. Yield was roughly 500,000 cDNA molecules from approximately 0.91 to 9.4 million T cells. TCRdb ran MiXCR on the PCR reads and lists one entry per CDR3 protein. The data hold around 710,000 distinct CDR3 sequences, with 46% observed a single time. This clonotype turned up a few times. No antigen is known for it. Whole-study findings and limits: A few TRBV segments, TRBV5-6, TRBV5-1 and TRBV20-1 among them, were found more frequent in patients than controls. The normalized Chao1 diversity of multiple sclerosis patients was significantly lower than that of controls. Same-batch samples co-clustered strongly by F measure.

This CDR3 contains 14 residues. CDR1 and CDR2 (germline): SQVTM, ANQGSEA. Trimming at V came to 1 base and at J to 3 bases, leaving 4 bases not matched to a gene. The sequence was obtained from a girl aged 10-17 years with multiple sclerosis. The sample taken for sequencing was blood. This chain connects TRBV29-1 to TRBJ2-7; the match to TRBD1 covers 9 bases. The CDR3 loop reads CSVEGPGQGYEQYF. The CDR3 bases are TGCAGCGTTGAAGGTCCGGGACAGGGCTACGAGCAGTACTTC.